These 9 T cell receptor beta chains share one sample of origin, sequenced in a study of blood T cells in healthy people across ages. PCR was performed a second time for 7 to 11 cycles using a sample-barcoded 5' primer and a J-beta primer mix. From the 5' RACE reads, TCRdb called clonotypes with MiXCR, one entry per CDR3 protein. The sample comprises 1.5 million to 2 million distinct CDR3 sequences, approximately 40% of which are singletons, and roughly 23% rests with the top ten. Sequencing was carried out using blood. These receptors were taken from a human donor in good health.

This chain joins TRBV6-6 and TRBJ2-7; D may match TRBD1 or TRBD2 (6 bases each). V lost 0 bases and J lost 1, with 13 bases in between. CDR1 is MNHNY and CDR2 is SVGAGI in the germline V gene (reference sequence). The CDR3 runs 16 residues. In DNA, the CDR3 is TGTGCCAGCAGTTACTCGGGGGGACACCTTTCCTACGAGCAGTACTTC. The encoded protein is CASSYSGGHLSYEQYF.

The gene calls are TRBV3-1 and TRBJ2-7, with 7 bases that match TRBD1. Germline V lookup: CDR1 LGHDT, CDR2 YNNKEL (reference sequence). Unmatched junction bases numbered 3, after V lost 2 bases and J lost 8 bases. The CDR3 contains 12 residues. The CDR3 region is CASSQQGEKQYF. CDR3 DNA: TGTGCCAGCAGCCAACAGGGGGAGAAGCAGTACTTC.

This clonotype was seen a few times. The chain uses TRBV4-1 and TRBJ1-2; 8 bases map to TRBD1. V was clipped by 2 bases and J by 3 bases; unmatched bases: 5. CDR3 length: 15 residues. Germline loops: CDR1 MGHRA, CDR2 YSYEKL. CDR3 nucleotide sequence: TGCGCCAGCAGCCAACCCCAACAGGGGGACTATGGCTACACCTTC. Its protein is CASSQPQQGDYGYTF.

This clonotype came up a few times. V gene TRBV3-1 combines with J gene TRBJ2-3; possibly TRBD2 for D (5 bases). The CDR3 spans 13 residues. V dropped 10 bases and J dropped 4 bases, with 15 bases sitting between them. The germline V gene has CDR1 LGHDT and CDR2 YNNKEL (reference sequence). The CDR3: CATRNRGADTQYF. In nucleotides, the CDR3 is TGTGCCACCAGAAATCGGGGAGCAGATACGCAGTATTTT.

This clonotype was recorded a few times. The V gene is TRBV20-1, the J gene TRBJ2-1, with D perhaps given as TRBD1 or TRBD2 (5 bases each). The germline V gene encodes CDR1 DFQATT and CDR2 SNEGSKA (reference sequence). CDR3 length: 14 residues. V lost 3 bases and J 0 bases, leaving 9 bases between the germline ends. CDR3 in DNA: TGCAGTGCTAGTAACGGGGCCTCCTACAATGAGCAGTTCTTC. Encoded protein: CSASNGASYNEQFF.

This clonotype was picked up many times. V and J are TRBV5-5 and TRBJ2-7; 8 bases are shared with TRBD1. This CDR3 contains 14 residues. The trim removed 5 bases at V and 4 bases at J, leaving 8 bases unmatched. The germline V gene has CDR1 SGHKS and CDR2 YYEKEE (reference sequence). CDR3 amino acids: CASSTGTGLYEQYF. CDR3 coding DNA: TGTGCCAGCAGTACCGGGACAGGCCTTTACGAGCAGTACTTC.

This clonotype was picked up a small number of times. This chain connects TRBV7-9 to TRBJ1-2; D is unresolved. Trimming shortened V by 6 bases and J by 4 bases, and 9 bases separated the two germline ends. The germline V gene encodes CDR1 SEHNR and CDR2 FQNEAQ (reference sequence). This CDR3 has 12 residues. For the CDR3, the DNA is TGTGCCAGCAGTTCAACTATCTATGGCTACACCTTC. This codes for CASSSTIYGYTF.

The rearrangement links TRBV27 to TRBJ1-5; no clear D gene. CDR1 is MNHEY, CDR2 SMNVEV, per germline (reference sequence). The CDR3 runs to 14 residues. With 4 bases removed from V and 4 bases from J, the gap between germline ends came to 11 bases. The CDR3 DNA follows: TGTGCCAGCAGTTCTTCAAGTTGGAATCAGCCCCAGCATTTT. This sequence encodes CASSSSSWNQPQHF.

This clonotype was observed many times. The rearrangement joins TRBV7-2 to TRBJ2-5; 8 bases fit TRBD1. V shed 5 bases and J 5 bases; nucleotides not matched to a gene: 13. The CDR3 totals 16 residues. Germline V CDR1 and CDR2: SGHTA, FQGNSA. The CDR3 protein is CASSPREGTGRETQYF. The CDR3 nucleotides read TGTGCCAGCAGCCCCCGGGAAGGGACAGGTCGTGAGACCCAGTACTTC.